In its sample, the clone carrying this TCR beta chain was seen once. The data belong to a study of shared clonotypes between healthy human individuals. The V end was cut by 1 base, the J end by 6 bases, with 16 bases between. This CDR3 spans 15 amino acids. Looked up from germline, CDR1 is SGHTA and CDR2 is FQGNSA. Produced via immunoSEQ multiplex PCR; TCRdb's table is partial and in-frame only. The sample records nearly 750,000 clones, over 55% being singletons. This TCR came from a woman in her thirties in good health. The chain employs TRBV7-2 and TRBJ2-7; D perhaps matches TRBD2 (5 bases). Sequenced input: memory CD4+ T cells sorted from blood. The subset denotes: CD45RA-negative fraction. The CDR3 DNA follows: TGTGCCAGCAGCTTAGACGCGCTCTCGAGCGGCGAGCAGTACTTC. Translating it yields CASSLDALSSGEQYF.